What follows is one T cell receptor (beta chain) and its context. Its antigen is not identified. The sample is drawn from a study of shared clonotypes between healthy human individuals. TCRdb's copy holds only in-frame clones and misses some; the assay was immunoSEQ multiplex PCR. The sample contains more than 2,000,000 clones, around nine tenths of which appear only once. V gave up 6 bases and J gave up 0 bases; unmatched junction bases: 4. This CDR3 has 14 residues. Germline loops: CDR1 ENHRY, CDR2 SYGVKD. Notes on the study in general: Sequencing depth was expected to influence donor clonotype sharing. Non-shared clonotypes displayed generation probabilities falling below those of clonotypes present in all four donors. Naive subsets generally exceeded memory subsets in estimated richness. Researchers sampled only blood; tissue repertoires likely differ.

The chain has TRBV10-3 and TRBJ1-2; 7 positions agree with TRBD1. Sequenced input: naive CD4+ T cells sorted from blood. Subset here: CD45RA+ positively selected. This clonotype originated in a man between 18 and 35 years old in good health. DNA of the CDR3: TGTGCCATCAGCTGGGACAGAACTAACTATGGCTACACCTTC. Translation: CAISWDRTNYGYTF.